This is a list of T cell receptor beta chains from one sample in a study of blood T cell repertoires in COVID-19. Sequencing was performed with immunoSEQ multiplex PCR; in TCRdb, only in-frame clones are kept and a portion is missing. The data contain approximately 180,000 clones, approximately 83% of them singletons. Input material: peripheral blood. All receptors come from a man aged 60-69 years with acute or convalescent COVID-19. The CDR3 runs from the conserved cysteine through the conserved F or W. The order of the fields is clone size, V gene, J gene, CDR3 length, D gene, CDR3 DNA, CDR3 protein. A D gene is named only where the DNA matches it firmly. Not all rows give a size; the values are once, few, many and, for expanded clones, a class.

clone_size: once; v_call: TRBV6-2/TRBV6-3; j_call: TRBJ2-3; cdr3_length: 16; d_call: TRBD2; cdr3_nt: TGTGCCAGCAGTCACGGGGCGGGAGGGAGCACAGATACGCAGTATTTT; cdr3_aa: CASSHGAGGSTDTQYF
clone_size: -; v_call: TRBV7-7; j_call: TRBJ2-1; cdr3_length: 15; d_call: TRBD2; cdr3_nt: TGTGCTAGCAGTCGGGCTAGCGGGAGCTACAATGAGCAGTTCTTC; cdr3_aa: CASSRASGSYNEQFF
clone_size: -; v_call: TRBV5-4; j_call: TRBJ2-3; cdr3_length: 15; d_call: TRBD1; cdr3_nt: TGTGCCAGCAGCATGACAGGGTTTGCAACAGATACGCAGTATTTT; cdr3_aa: CASSMTGFATDTQYF
clone_size: -; v_call: TRBV6-5; j_call: TRBJ2-7; cdr3_length: 15; d_call: TRBD1; cdr3_nt: TGTGCCAGCAGTCCCGGGGACAGGAGGAGGTACGAGCAGTACTTC; cdr3_aa: CASSPGDRRRYEQYF
clone_size: -; v_call: TRBV20-1; j_call: TRBJ2-7; cdr3_length: 11; d_call: TRBD2; cdr3_nt: TGCAGTGCCCTGGGACTAGCCGAGCAGTACTTC; cdr3_aa: CSALGLAEQYF
clone_size: -; v_call: TRBV7-9; j_call: TRBJ2-7; cdr3_length: 12; d_call: -; cdr3_nt: TGTGCCAGCAGCTCGCAGGGTTACGAGCAGTACTTC; cdr3_aa: CASSSQGYEQYF
clone_size: -; v_call: TRBV4-1; j_call: TRBJ1-2; cdr3_length: 17; d_call: -; cdr3_nt: TGCGCCAGCAGCCAAGAGAGGGGGTCAGGGTCCAACTATGGCTACACCTTC; cdr3_aa: CASSQERGSGSNYGYTF
clone_size: -; v_call: TRBV19; j_call: TRBJ1-5; cdr3_length: 16; d_call: TRBD1; cdr3_nt: TGTGCCAGTAGTTCTTCACAGGGGGCTAACAATCAGCCCCAGCATTTT; cdr3_aa: CASSSSQGANNQPQHF
clone_size: few; v_call: TRBV6-5; j_call: TRBJ1-2; cdr3_length: 15; d_call: TRBD1; cdr3_nt: TGTGCCAGCACCTCCAGGCCGGACAGGGCACCCTCTTTCACCTTC; cdr3_aa: CASTSRPDRAPSFTF
clone_size: -; v_call: TRBV27; j_call: TRBJ1-6; cdr3_length: 15; d_call: -; cdr3_nt: TGTGCCAGCAGTTTAGGCCATGCTCCTAATTCACCCCTCCACTTT; cdr3_aa: CASSLGHAPNSPLHF
clone_size: few; v_call: TRBV5-1; j_call: TRBJ1-5; cdr3_length: 16; d_call: TRBD1; cdr3_nt: TGCGCCAGCAGTTTGGAACCTGGGACAGGGAACCAGCCCCAGCATTTT; cdr3_aa: CASSLEPGTGNQPQHF
clone_size: -; v_call: TRBV6-5; j_call: TRBJ1-1; cdr3_length: 15; d_call: TRBD1; cdr3_nt: TGTGCCAGCAGAAGGACAGGAGGGTCAAACACTGAAGCTTTCTTT; cdr3_aa: CASRRTGGSNTEAFF
clone_size: once; v_call: TRBV5-1; j_call: TRBJ1-2; cdr3_length: 14; d_call: -; cdr3_nt: TGCGCCAGCAGCATAGGGAGTTCTAACTATGGCTACACCTTC; cdr3_aa: CASSIGSSNYGYTF
clone_size: -; v_call: TRBV19; j_call: TRBJ2-1; cdr3_length: 14; d_call: -; cdr3_nt: TGTGCCAGCACCCCCGGGCCGGCGGGCAATGAGCAGTTCTTC; cdr3_aa: CASTPGPAGNEQFF
clone_size: -; v_call: TRBV7-2; j_call: TRBJ2-5; cdr3_length: 15; d_call: -; cdr3_nt: TGTGCCAGCAGCTTCTCGGCGGGGAACCAAGAGACCCAGTACTTC; cdr3_aa: CASSFSAGNQETQYF
clone_size: -; v_call: TRBV15; j_call: TRBJ2-5; cdr3_length: 14; d_call: TRBD1; cdr3_nt: TGTGCCACCAGCAGAAGGGGACAGCAAGAGACCCAGTACTTC; cdr3_aa: CATSRRGQQETQYF
clone_size: -; v_call: TRBV9; j_call: TRBJ2-2; cdr3_length: 16; d_call: TRBD2; cdr3_nt: TGTGCCAGCAGCGTAGGCGGGAGCCCCAACACCGGGGAGCTGTTTTTT; cdr3_aa: CASSVGGSPNTGELFF
clone_size: -; v_call: TRBV5-6; j_call: TRBJ2-1; cdr3_length: 15; d_call: TRBD2; cdr3_nt: TGTGCCAGCAGGAAGCGGGGCGGAGATTACAATGAGCAGTTCTTC; cdr3_aa: CASRKRGGDYNEQFF
clone_size: -; v_call: TRBV18; j_call: TRBJ1-5; cdr3_length: 17; d_call: TRBD1; cdr3_nt: TGTGCCAGCTGGGTCGACAGGGGGGTAACTAGCAATCAGCCCCAGCATTTT; cdr3_aa: CASWVDRGVTSNQPQHF
clone_size: many; v_call: TRBV5-1; j_call: TRBJ1-3; cdr3_length: 15; d_call: TRBD1; cdr3_nt: TGCGCCAGCAGCTCCGGACAGGGGGAAGGAAACACCATATATTTT; cdr3_aa: CASSSGQGEGNTIYF
clone_size: -; v_call: TRBV6-5; j_call: TRBJ2-2; cdr3_length: 14; d_call: TRBD1; cdr3_nt: TGTGCCACCCGAAGAGGGACAGACACCGGGGAGCTGTTTTTT; cdr3_aa: CATRRGTDTGELFF
clone_size: -; v_call: TRBV4-1; j_call: TRBJ1-5; cdr3_length: 15; d_call: -; cdr3_nt: TGCGCCAGCAGCCAAGAACAACAGTACAATCAGCCCCAGCATTTT; cdr3_aa: CASSQEQQYNQPQHF
clone_size: -; v_call: TRBV9; j_call: TRBJ1-6; cdr3_length: 14; d_call: -; cdr3_nt: TGTGCCAGCAGCGTGGGGACAATTAATTCACCCCTCCACTTT; cdr3_aa: CASSVGTINSPLHF
clone_size: -; v_call: TRBV27; j_call: TRBJ1-2; cdr3_length: 13; d_call: -; cdr3_nt: TGTGCCAGCAGCCCGAACGGTAACTATGGCTACACCTTC; cdr3_aa: CASSPNGNYGYTF
clone_size: many; v_call: TRBV23-1; j_call: TRBJ1-2; cdr3_length: 12; d_call: TRBD1; cdr3_nt: TGCGAGGGGACAGGGCCATGGTATGGCTACACCTTC; cdr3_aa: CEGTGPWYGYTF
clone_size: -; v_call: TRBV28; j_call: TRBJ2-1; cdr3_length: 15; d_call: TRBD2; cdr3_nt: TGTGCCAGCAGTTTGACTAGCGGGTTAACCGCGAGAAAGTTCTTC; cdr3_aa: CASSLTSGLTARKFF
clone_size: once; v_call: TRBV28; j_call: TRBJ2-3; cdr3_length: 17; d_call: TRBD2; cdr3_nt: TGTGCCAGCAGCCTCGCGTCCGCGGGAGATTTCTCAGATACGCAGTATTTT; cdr3_aa: CASSLASAGDFSDTQYF
clone_size: -; v_call: TRBV7-2; j_call: TRBJ2-1; cdr3_length: 15; d_call: TRBD2; cdr3_nt: TGTGCCAGCAGCTTAGTCAGCGGGAGAGACAATGAGCAGTTCTTC; cdr3_aa: CASSLVSGRDNEQFF
clone_size: -; v_call: TRBV4-2; j_call: TRBJ1-3; cdr3_length: 17; d_call: -; cdr3_nt: TGTGCCAGCAGCCAAGATGTAGGAGGGGCCACTGGAAACACCATATATTTT; cdr3_aa: CASSQDVGGATGNTIYF
clone_size: -; v_call: TRBV28; j_call: TRBJ2-1; cdr3_length: 15; d_call: TRBD2; cdr3_nt: TGTGCCAGCACCGTGACTAGCGGGAGAGGTAATGAGCAGTTCTTC; cdr3_aa: CASTVTSGRGNEQFF
clone_size: once; v_call: TRBV19; j_call: TRBJ1-1; cdr3_length: 14; d_call: -; cdr3_nt: TGTGCCAGTAGTTCCCCGCCGGGAGGTAATTTGGCTTTCTTT; cdr3_aa: CASSSPPGGNLAFF
clone_size: -; v_call: TRBV27; j_call: TRBJ2-3; cdr3_length: 18; d_call: TRBD2; cdr3_nt: TGTGCCAGCAGTTTATTACGGACTAGCGGGGCGAGCACAGATACGCAGTATTTT; cdr3_aa: CASSLLRTSGASTDTQYF
clone_size: -; v_call: TRBV5-6; j_call: TRBJ1-5; cdr3_length: 16; d_call: TRBD1; cdr3_nt: TGTGCCAGCAGCTTTGGACAGGGGACAGGCAATCAGCCCCAGCATTTT; cdr3_aa: CASSFGQGTGNQPQHF
clone_size: -; v_call: TRBV19; j_call: TRBJ2-2; cdr3_length: 14; d_call: -; cdr3_nt: TGTGCCAGTAGTGTCCTCGGGAACACCGGGGAGCTGTTTTTT; cdr3_aa: CASSVLGNTGELFF
clone_size: -; v_call: TRBV6-5; j_call: TRBJ1-5; cdr3_length: 15; d_call: TRBD1; cdr3_nt: TGTGCCAGCAGTTACACCCAGGGGGCGAGTCAGCCCCAGCATTTT; cdr3_aa: CASSYTQGASQPQHF
clone_size: -; v_call: TRBV4-2; j_call: TRBJ2-7; cdr3_length: 17; d_call: TRBD2; cdr3_nt: TGTGCCAGCAGCCAAGGACCACCGGGGGGAGGCCTCTACGAGCAGTACTTC; cdr3_aa: CASSQGPPGGGLYEQYF
clone_size: -; v_call: TRBV2; j_call: TRBJ1-5; cdr3_length: 18; d_call: -; cdr3_nt: TGTGCCAGCACCCCTCGCAGGGGTGATGGGTATAGCAATCAGCCCCAGCATTTT; cdr3_aa: CASTPRRGDGYSNQPQHF
clone_size: -; v_call: TRBV28; j_call: TRBJ1-1; cdr3_length: 13; d_call: -; cdr3_nt: TGTGCCAGCTTTCAGGTTCCGAACACTGAAGCTTTCTTT; cdr3_aa: CASFQVPNTEAFF
clone_size: once; v_call: TRBV12-3/TRBV12-4; j_call: TRBJ2-1; cdr3_length: 12; d_call: -; cdr3_nt: TGTGCCAGCAGTTATACGGACAATGAGCAGTTCTTC; cdr3_aa: CASSYTDNEQFF
clone_size: -; v_call: TRBV19; j_call: TRBJ1-5; cdr3_length: 13; d_call: TRBD1; cdr3_nt: TGTGCCACTAGGACAGGGTCAAATCAGCCCCAGCATTTT; cdr3_aa: CATRTGSNQPQHF
clone_size: -; v_call: TRBV28; j_call: TRBJ2-2; cdr3_length: 15; d_call: TRBD1; cdr3_nt: TGTGCCAGCAGTCGGGTGGACAGGGAGGCCGGGGAGCTGTTTTTT; cdr3_aa: CASSRVDREAGELFF
clone_size: few; v_call: TRBV24-1; j_call: TRBJ1-2; cdr3_length: 11; d_call: -; cdr3_nt: TGTGCCACCGGTCGCCTCGACATCGAGATCTTC; cdr3_aa: CATGRLDIEIF
clone_size: -; v_call: TRBV6-2/TRBV6-3; j_call: TRBJ2-7; cdr3_length: 14; d_call: TRBD2; cdr3_nt: TGTGCCAGCAGTAAAGCTCTAGCGGGCAACGAGCAGTACTTC; cdr3_aa: CASSKALAGNEQYF
clone_size: few; v_call: TRBV11-2; j_call: TRBJ2-2; cdr3_length: 15; d_call: -; cdr3_nt: TGTGCCAGCAGAAAACCGGGACAGAACACCGGGGAGCTGTTTTTT; cdr3_aa: CASRKPGQNTGELFF
clone_size: -; v_call: TRBV4-1; j_call: TRBJ2-1; cdr3_length: 16; d_call: TRBD2; cdr3_nt: TGCGCCAGCAGCCACACGACTAGCGGCTCCTACAATGAGCAGTTCTTC; cdr3_aa: CASSHTTSGSYNEQFF
clone_size: -; v_call: TRBV28; j_call: TRBJ2-6; cdr3_length: 15; d_call: -; cdr3_nt: TGTGCCGCTTCTGACACCAACTCTGGGGCCAACGTCCTGACTTTC; cdr3_aa: CAASDTNSGANVLTF
clone_size: -; v_call: TRBV7-2; j_call: TRBJ2-1; cdr3_length: 13; d_call: -; cdr3_nt: TGTGCCAGCAGCACCCCGGGACTCCCGGAGCAGTTCTTC; cdr3_aa: CASSTPGLPEQFF
clone_size: -; v_call: TRBV7-3; j_call: TRBJ2-1; cdr3_length: 12; d_call: -; cdr3_nt: TGTGCCAGCAGCTTATTGGCGGGAGAGCAGTTCTTC; cdr3_aa: CASSLLAGEQFF
clone_size: -; v_call: TRBV4-1; j_call: TRBJ2-1; cdr3_length: 14; d_call: -; cdr3_nt: TGCGCCAGCACCTATAAATCGACTAGCAATGAGCAGTTCTTC; cdr3_aa: CASTYKSTSNEQFF
clone_size: -; v_call: TRBV7-2; j_call: TRBJ2-1; cdr3_length: 16; d_call: TRBD1; cdr3_nt: TGTGCCAGCAGCCCCCTCCGGGACAGGGTCTACAATGAGCAGTTCTTC; cdr3_aa: CASSPLRDRVYNEQFF
clone_size: -; v_call: TRBV9; j_call: TRBJ2-1; cdr3_length: 15; d_call: TRBD2; cdr3_nt: TGTGCCAGCAGCATAGCGGGAGGCTCCTACAATGAGCAGTTCTTC; cdr3_aa: CASSIAGGSYNEQFF